There are a few counts of the clone carrying this T cell receptor beta chain. Each sample used at least 6 million PBMCs. This entry belongs to a study of blood T cells in healthy people across ages. This CDR3 is 13 amino acids long. Germline CDR1 SNHLY, CDR2 FYNNEI. The J segment lost 2 bases and the V segment lost 9 bases, leaving 3 bases of the junction unmatched. Primed by a sample-barcoded 5' primer and a J-beta primer mix, a second PCR proceeded for 7 to 11 cycles. TCRdb fed the 5' RACE reads into MiXCR, producing one record per CDR3 protein. The data show fewer than 700,000 distinct CDR3 sequences, roughly 41% seen once.

Sequenced: blood. The origin of this receptor is a man of 80 years or more in good health. V usage is TRBV2 and J usage is TRBJ2-3; TRBD2 aligns across 9 bases. For the CDR3, the DNA is TGTGCCAGGTTAGCGGGGGCCACAGATACGCAGTATTTT. Protein sequence: CARLAGATDTQYF.